This entry describes one T cell receptor beta chain. What it binds is not known. The libraries were made with immunoSEQ v3.0 at survey level. Target depth was roughly 40,000-50,000 T-cell genomes per sample. Assay used: immunoSEQ multiplex PCR; TCRdb lists only in-frame clones, some missing. Of roughly 42,000 clones listed, approximately 85% are singletons. This record comes from a study of long-term antiretroviral therapy in people with HIV. V lost 0 bases to trimming and J lost 1 base, with 8 bases between them. The germline gives CDR1 SGDLS, CDR2 YYNGEE. This CDR3 has 14 residues. The study, taken as a whole, reports: Relative to transplant donor controls, diversity remained lower despite increasing after ART. Clonal expansions arising prior to ART prevailed in the repertoire at every time point.

The material was unsorted PBMCs, obtained 3.1 years after starting antiretroviral therapy. The chain recombines TRBV9 with TRBJ2-7; D is ambiguous. The TCR comes from a woman aged 45-65 years with HIV. The CDR3 is CASSVEGGSYEQYF. The CDR3 DNA reads as TGTGCCAGCAGCGTAGAGGGCGGATCCTACGAGCAGTACTTC. Variable domain in full (rest from reference TRBV9 and TRBJ2-7): DSGVTQTPKHLITATGQRVTLRCSPRSGDLSVYWYQQSLDQGLQFLIQYYNGEERAKGNILERFSAQQFPDLHSELNLSSLELGDSALYFCASSVEGGSYEQYFGPGTRLTVT.